This is a list of T cell receptor beta chains from one sample in a study of blood T cell repertoires in COVID-19. Here immunoSEQ multiplex PCR was the method, and the copy in TCRdb shows in-frame clones only, minus some. The sample has roughly 190,000 clones, around 84% seen once. The specimen was peripheral blood. The receptor set was obtained from a man younger than 45 with active or convalescent COVID-19. Each CDR3 is given with its conserved first and last residue. A D gene is named only where the DNA matches it firmly. The size entry is marked missing in some rows and otherwise reads once, few, many or a size class.

>-|TRBJ2-1|TRBV2|TRBD2
TGTGCCAGCACCCCGCTCCGGGGGGGGGACTACAATGAGCAGTTCTTC
CASTPLRGGDYNEQFF
>-|TRBJ2-1|TRBV7-3|TRBD2
TGTGCCAGCAGCTTATACGGGGGGGCCGCAGAAGAGCAGTTCTTC
CASSLYGGAAEEQFF
>-|TRBJ1-1|TRBV6-5|-
TGTGCCAGCAGTTCCCGTTCGGGGGACACTGAAGCTTTCTTT
CASSSRSGDTEAFF
>-|TRBJ2-2|TRBV13|TRBD1
TGTGCCAGCAGCTTTTCAGGGGGCGATCGGAACACCGGGGAGCTGTTTTTT
CASSFSGGDRNTGELFF
>once|TRBJ1-1|TRBV5-1|-
TGCGCCAGCAGCTTGGGACTCACTGAAGCTTTCTTT
CASSLGLTEAFF
>-|TRBJ1-1|TRBV27|TRBD1
TGTGCCAGCAGTCGGCGGGACAGTTACACTGAAGCTTTCTTT
CASSRRDSYTEAFF
>-|TRBJ2-5|TRBV5-4|TRBD2
TGTGCCAGCAGCCCTGTGACTAGCGGGGGGCAAGAGACCCAGTACTTC
CASSPVTSGGQETQYF
>-|TRBJ2-2|TRBV30|-
TGTGCCAGGGGGGGGGCTGGGAACACCGGGGAGCTGTTTTTT
CARGGAGNTGELFF
>-|TRBJ2-3|TRBV6-4|-
TGTGCCAGCAGTCCAGACTACGCTAGCACAGATACGCAGTATTTT
CASSPDYASTDTQYF
>-|TRBJ1-1|TRBV7-2|-
TGTGCCAGCAGCCTAAGGGCAGGGCTGATCACTGAAGCTTTCTTT
CASSLRAGLITEAFF
>few|TRBJ1-4|TRBV3-1/TRBV3-2|-
TGTGCCAGCAGCGGAGGCGGGGGGCCTGAAAAACTGTTTTTT
CASSGGGGPEKLFF
>-|TRBJ2-5|TRBV18|TRBD1
TGTGCCAGCTCACTAGGGACAGAAGAGACCCAGTACTTC
CASSLGTEETQYF
>-|TRBJ1-1|TRBV29-1|TRBD1
TGCAGCGTTGAAGTTCCGGGACAGGAAGGCACTGAAGCTTTCTTT
CSVEVPGQEGTEAFF
>-|TRBJ1-1|TRBV11-3|TRBD1
TGTGCCAGCAGCTTCGGACAGGGAATGAACACTGAAGCTTTCTTT
CASSFGQGMNTEAFF
>-|TRBJ1-5|TRBV27|-
TGTGCCAGCACTCTTTTCGGGGGAACAAGCAATCAGCCCCAGCATTTT
CASTLFGGTSNQPQHF
>few|TRBJ1-1|TRBV6-5|TRBD1
TGTGCCAGCAGTCCCCAGACAGGGACAGCTTTCTTT
CASSPQTGTAFF
>-|TRBJ1-1|TRBV7-2|TRBD1
TGTGCCAGCAGCTCCCTCGGGACAGGAGGAACTGAAGCTTTCTTT
CASSSLGTGGTEAFF
>-|TRBJ1-5|TRBV29-1|-
TGCAGCGTTGTCCTCGAGAGAGGCAGCAATCAGCCCCAGCATTTT
CSVVLERGSNQPQHF
>-|TRBJ2-1|TRBV3-1/TRBV3-2|TRBD2
TGTGCCAGCAGCCAACTAGCGGGGGTAAATGAGCAGTTCTTC
CASSQLAGVNEQFF
>-|TRBJ1-1|TRBV11-3|-
TGTGCCAGCAGCTTAGATTACGGAGATGACACTGAAGCTTTCTTT
CASSLDYGDDTEAFF
>-|TRBJ1-5|TRBV6-1|-
TGTGCCAGCAGTGAAATGGAGAGCAATCAGCCCCAGCATTTT
CASSEMESNQPQHF
>once|TRBJ1-1|TRBV6-5|-
TGTGCCCATGGGGGCGGGGGAAAGGCTGAAGCTTTCTTT
CAHGGGGKAEAFF
>-|TRBJ1-1|TRBV7-9|TRBD1
TGTGCCAGCAGCGACCCGACAGGGGGCGAGACTGAAGCTTTCTTT
CASSDPTGGETEAFF
>once|TRBJ2-5|TRBV19|-
TGTGCCAGTAGTATGGGTCTGGGGCCCTCGGAGACCCAGTACTTC
CASSMGLGPSETQYF
>once|TRBJ1-2|TRBV5-6|-
TGTGCCAGCAGCTTGGGGTCCTTCGGCACCTTC
CASSLGSFGTF
>-|TRBJ1-2|TRBV4-2|-
TGTGCCAGCAGCCAGGGTAGTGGGGGGAACTATGGCTACACCTTC
CASSQGSGGNYGYTF
>-|TRBJ1-2|TRBV29-1|-
TGCAGCGTTGTCGGAGCTAACTATGGCTACACCTTC
CSVVGANYGYTF
>-|TRBJ1-2|TRBV2|-
TGTGCCAGCAGTGAGAGGTCCCCTGGCTACACCTTC
CASSERSPGYTF
>-|TRBJ1-4|TRBV2|-
TGTGCCAGCAGATCGGGACAAACTGCAACTAATGAAAAACTGTTTTTT
CASRSGQTATNEKLFF
>-|TRBJ2-7|TRBV6-4|TRBD2
TGTGCCAGCAGTGGACTAGCGGGAGCCGAGCAGTACTTC
CASSGLAGAEQYF
>-|TRBJ1-5|TRBV27|-
TGTGCCAGCAGTTTATCGGGACTGCAGAATCAGCCCCAGCATTTT
CASSLSGLQNQPQHF
>-|TRBJ2-1|TRBV9|-
TGTGCCAGCAGCGTAGATCAGACAGGCTATGAGCAGTTCTTC
CASSVDQTGYEQFF
>-|TRBJ2-5|TRBV7-2|TRBD2
TGTGCCAGCAGCGCTAGCGGGAGGTACACCCCCCAAGAGACCCAGTACTTC
CASSASGRYTPQETQYF
>-|TRBJ2-1|TRBV24-1|-
TGTGCCACCAGTGATCGCGGGGGCCGATACAATGAGCAGTTCTTC
CATSDRGGRYNEQFF
>-|TRBJ1-5|TRBV7-9|-
TGTGCCAGCAGCCCTACAGGTGCTCAGCCCCAGCATTTT
CASSPTGAQPQHF
>-|TRBJ2-3|TRBV7-9|-
TGTGCCAGCAGTTCTAATCTAGCAGATACGCAGTATTTT
CASSSNLADTQYF
>-|TRBJ1-1|TRBV6-5|TRBD1
TGTGCCAGCACTAGGGACAGATTGAACACTGAAGCTTTCTTT
CASTRDRLNTEAFF
>once|TRBJ2-7|TRBV2|TRBD2
TGTGCCAGCAAGCCGGGGGGGCTGGAGGGCGGCTACGAGCAGTACTTC
CASKPGGLEGGYEQYF
>-|TRBJ2-1|TRBV11-3|TRBD2
TGTGCCAGCAGCTCCAAACCTGGGCTGGGGGGGAGCAGCAATGAGCAGTTCTTC
CASSSKPGLGGSSNEQFF
>-|TRBJ2-5|TRBV27|-
TGTGCCACCGCCCCCCTCACTTCCGGGGGACAAGAGACCCAGTACTTC
CATAPLTSGGQETQYF
>-|TRBJ2-6|TRBV19|TRBD1
TGTGCCAGTTTTCCGGGACAGAAAATCTCTGGGGCCAACGTCCTGACTTTC
CASFPGQKISGANVLTF
>-|TRBJ1-5|TRBV19|-
TGTGCCAGTAGCCGGGACAATCTCAATCAGCCCCAGCATTTT
CASSRDNLNQPQHF
>-|TRBJ1-3|TRBV10-3|TRBD1
TGTGCCATCAGTGACCCGGACAGGGAAGGAAACACCATATATTTT
CAISDPDREGNTIYF
>-|TRBJ1-3|TRBV6-5|TRBD1
TGTGCCAGCGGGACAGTTGGAAACACCATATATTTT
CASGTVGNTIYF
>-|TRBJ1-2|TRBV7-8|TRBD1
TGTGCCAGCAGCCCCAGCCGGGACAGGGGGGGATATGGCTACACCTTC
CASSPSRDRGGYGYTF
>-|TRBJ1-1|TRBV12-3/TRBV12-4|-
TGTGCCAGCAGGGACAGCCAGAACACTGAAGCTTTCTTT
CASRDSQNTEAFF
>-|TRBJ1-6|TRBV2|TRBD1
TGTGCCAGCGAAACGGGACAGGGCAATTCACCCCTCCACTTT
CASETGQGNSPLHF
>few|TRBJ1-5|TRBV12-3/TRBV12-4|-
TGTGCCAGCAGACTACAGGGTGATCAGCCCCAGCATTTT
CASRLQGDQPQHF
>-|TRBJ1-2|TRBV19|-
TGTGCCACTACGGCGGGAACTAACTATGGCTACACCTTC
CATTAGTNYGYTF
>-|TRBJ2-5|TRBV7-6|-
TGTGCCAGCAGCCCAGAGCGCGGGGACCAGACCCAGTACTTC
CASSPERGDQTQYF
>once|TRBJ2-6|TRBV3-1/TRBV3-2|TRBD1
TGTGCCAGCAGCAATACAGGGGCGGGGGCCAACGTCCTGACTTTC
CASSNTGAGANVLTF